This T cell receptor beta chain was identified during a study of beta chain features in type 1 diabetes. Study-level information: Patients did not differ from healthy donors in age, gender or cell yield.

Notes on the study in general: Significant though moderate, a shortening of TCRB CDR3s appeared in all four CD4+ subsets of Type 1 diabetes patients.

Worth noting for this clone: What it binds is unknown.

Since all of the isolated RNA was reverse transcribed, expressed TCRB transcripts were what got sequenced. Sequencing was performed with immunoSEQ multiplex PCR; in TCRdb, only in-frame clones are kept and a portion is missing. The top ten clones hold around 0.12% of a sample with 600,000 to 700,000 clones, 9.5% to 15% of them seen once. This CDR3 comprises 14 residues. Germline V gene data show CDR1 as MNHEY and CDR2 as SMNVEV (reference sequence). The genes are TRBV27 and TRBJ1-2; 8 nucleotides align to TRBD1. Sequenced: naive CD4+ T cells from blood. This clonotype was obtained from a man under 40 with type 1 diabetes. The CDR3 region has the DNA TGTGCTAGTGGCAGGACAGGGTTTAACTATGGCTACACCTTC. Encoded protein: CASGRTGFNYGYTF.